One and the same sample provided the 5 T cell receptor beta chains below, sequenced in a study of blood T cells in healthy people across ages. Primers used in a second PCR of about 7 to 12 cycles were a sample-barcoded 5' primer and a J-beta primer mix. TCRdb analysed the 5' RACE reads with MiXCR anew, one entry per CDR3 protein. The data show over a million distinct CDR3 sequences, 55% to 75% seen once. The source material was blood. These receptors were collected from a man aged 18 to 35 in good health.

Only a few counts were recorded for this clonotype. The V call is TRBV6-2 or TRBV6-3, the J call TRBJ2-7; 8 bases map to TRBD1. The length of the CDR3 is 17 residues. The ends lost 0 bases at V and 0 bases at J; junction bases unmatched: 7. Germline V CDR1 and CDR2: MNHEY, SVGEGT. CDR3 coding DNA: TGTGCCAGCAGTTACTCCCAAAGCGGACAGGGCTCCTACGAGCAGTACTTC. This translates into CASSYSQSGQGSYEQYF.

This clonotype appeared a single time. Given a much more abundant clone one base away, this may be a read error. The chain combines TRBV12-3 or TRBV12-4 with TRBJ2-5; D possibly corresponds to TRBD1 (6 bases). This CDR3 spans 14 amino acids. V lost 6 bases to trimming and J lost 4 bases, with 15 bases between them. This CDR3 is CASSPKQGRETQYF. CDR3 DNA: TGTGCCAGCAGCCCTAAACAGGGTAGAGAGACCCAGTACTTC.

The chain joins TRBV29-1 to TRBJ2-3; D is possibly TRBD2 (5 bases). CDR3 length: 13 amino acids. Germline V gene lookup returns CDR1 SQVTM and CDR2 ANQGSEA. Between the trimmed V and J ends, which lost 4 bases and 6 bases, there was a span of 14 bases. Here the CDR3 reads CSVALLAWDTQYF. Written as DNA, the CDR3 is TGCAGCGTTGCGTTGTTAGCGTGGGATACGCAGTATTTT.

The rearrangement joins TRBV7-6 to TRBJ2-6; D remains unclear. This CDR3 has 13 amino acids. V lost 7 bases, J lost 4 bases, and 8 bases lay in between. Germline CDR1 and CDR2: SGHVS and FNYEAQ. CDR3 loop: CASMQAGANVLTF. Written as DNA, the CDR3 is TGTGCCAGCATGCAGGCCGGGGCCAACGTCCTGACTTTC.

V and J are TRBV7-6 and TRBJ2-1; TRBD1 matches at 7 bases. The J segment lost 6 bases and the V segment lost 4 bases, leaving 12 bases of the junction unmatched. There are 16 residues in the CDR3. The germline CDR1 and CDR2 sequences are SGHVS and FNYEAQ. In DNA, the CDR3 is TGTGCCAGCAGCTCTCACGCATCAGGGGGTACCAATGAGCAGTTCTTC. It specifies CASSSHASGGTNEQFF.